The T cell receptor beta chain described here comes from a study of T cell repertoires in cytomegalovirus infection. Overall study results and limits: There were HLA-C-restricted CMV-specific TCR beta clonotypes dominating the ex vivo response.

MiXCR was run by TCRdb on the reads, yielding one entry per CDR3 protein. The profile shows over 250,000 distinct CDR3 sequences, roughly 26% of them singletons. Trimming stripped 1 base from V and 1 base from J, with 17 bases between. Germline-derived CDR1 and CDR2 are SQVTM and ANQGSEA. This CDR3 contains 17 residues. Worth noting for this clonotype: Its matching antigen is unknown.

This chain connects TRBV29-1 to TRBJ2-1; perhaps D is TRBD1 or TRBD2 (6 bases each). The sample taken for sequencing was PBMCs. The receptor's source is a human donor in good health (CMV status not recorded). Some clones in this sample may be carry-over from other donors' samples. DNA for the CDR3: TGCAGCGTTGAAGGGGCCCTTGGAGGGGGGTCCTACAATGAGCAGTTCTTC. This sequence encodes CSVEGALGGGSYNEQFF.